A single sample is the source of the 9 T cell receptor beta chains below, sequenced in a study of T cells in Graves' hyperthyroidism and ophthalmopathy. What was amplified from RNA transcripts were TCR beta CDR3 regions. TCR CDR3 underwent first-round RT-PCR with the HTBI primer set. TCRdb re-derived calls from the multiplex PCR reads in MiXCR, one entry per CDR3 protein. Among more than 350,000 distinct CDR3 sequences, 15% were seen once, and the ten largest hold roughly a fifth. Material: blood. These receptor sequences come from an older woman with Graves' ophthalmopathy.

The table lists this clonotype with many counts. The rearrangement joins TRBV11-2 to TRBJ2-1, with D unresolved. The CDR3 totals 14 residues. The germline gives CDR1 SGHAT, CDR2 FQNNGV. Trimming removed 7 bases at V and 4 bases at J, with 14 bases between. The CDR3 coding sequence is TGTGCCAGCACGCCGGACCCGGTTTACAATGAGCAGTTCTTC. Amino acids: CASTPDPVYNEQFF.

V gene TRBV4-1 combines with J gene TRBJ1-2; D remains ambiguous. Trimming left V 2 bases short and J 4 bases short, with 8 bases between. Germline V gene lookup returns CDR1 MGHRA and CDR2 YSYEKL. CDR3 length: 13 residues. Here the CDR3 reads CASSQNLRYGYTF. The CDR3 DNA is TGCGCCAGCAGCCAAAACCTCCGCTATGGCTACACCTTC.

This clonotype showed up just a few times. The gene calls are TRBV13 and TRBJ2-7; the match to TRBD2 covers 14 bases. The CDR3 sequence is 17 residues long. CDR1 and CDR2 from the germline V gene are PRHDT and FYEKMQ (reference sequence). V lost 5 bases and J lost 0; bases outside the gene matches: 6. In DNA form, the CDR3 reads TGTGCCAGCAGCCCCAGACTAGCGGGAGGGAACTCCTACGAGCAGTACTTC. Its protein is CASSPRLAGGNSYEQYF.

J is TRBJ1-5 and V is TRBV4-2; D is undetermined. Germline V gives CDR1 LGHNA, CDR2 YNFKEQ. Deletions cut 3 bases from V and 2 bases from J, with 11 bases between. The CDR3 runs to 15 residues. The CDR3 nucleotides read TGTGCCAGCAGCCAGGCTACAGTTGGCAATCAGCCCCAGCATTTT. The encoded protein is CASSQATVGNQPQHF.

This clonotype has only a few counts. V usage is TRBV28 and J usage is TRBJ2-5; D may correspond to TRBD1 or TRBD2 (7 bases each). CDR3 length: 14 amino acids. Per the germline V gene, CDR1 is MDHEN and CDR2 is SYDVKM. The germline V and J ends were trimmed by 6 bases and 7 bases, with 18 bases remaining between them. In DNA form, the CDR3 reads TGTGCCAGCAGCCTTCAGGGGGGGGGGGCGACCCAGTACTTC. The encoded protein is CASSLQGGGATQYF.

This clonotype showed up many times. The rearrangement links TRBV30 to TRBJ2-4; TRBD1 is a possible D gene (5 bases). Trimming stripped 2 bases from V and 2 bases from J, with 10 bases between. CDR1 is GTSNPN, CDR2 SVGIG, per germline (reference sequence). The length of the CDR3 is 14 residues. CDR3 nucleotide sequence: TGTGCCTGGAGTCCGACAGTGACCAAAAACATTCAGTACTTC. Translated, it gives CAWSPTVTKNIQYF.

The chain has TRBV20-1 and TRBJ2-2; 11 bases match TRBD2. V lost 2 bases and J lost 6; bases outside the gene matches: 5. The CDR3 length is 15 residues. Germline CDR1 and CDR2: DFQATT and SNEGSKA (reference sequence). The CDR3 here is CSARPTSGSAGELFF. The CDR3 DNA reads as TGCAGTGCTAGACCCACTAGCGGGAGTGCCGGGGAGCTGTTTTTT.

There are a few counts of this clonotype. Given a much more abundant clone one base away, this may be a read error. V and J are TRBV20-1 and TRBJ2-7, with a tentative D call TRBD1 (6 bases). This CDR3 has 12 amino acids. Germline CDR1 reads DFQATT; CDR2 reads SNEGSKA (reference sequence). The DNA for the CDR3 is TGCAGTGCTATACAGGGCTCCTACGAGCAGCACTTC. Protein product: CSAIQGSYEQHF.

This clonotype has at least ten counts. The chain links TRBV6-1 to TRBJ2-7; no clear D gene. V was cut by 6 bases and J by 3 bases, with 18 bases left in between. CDR1 MNHNS and CDR2 SASEGT come from the germline V gene. The CDR3 sequence is 15 residues long. CDR3 sequence (DNA): TGTGCCAGCAGGATATCCCAAGGGATCTACTACGAGCAGTACTTC. This translates into CASRISQGIYYEQYF.